This T cell receptor beta chain emerged from a study of beta chain features in type 1 diabetes. At the level of the study: Examined across all samples were some 110,000,000 sorted cells.

Regarding the study as a whole: Whether TCRB rearrangement is influenced by HLA type went unresolved here.

The sample holds many counts of this clone. Its antigen is still unknown. Expressed TCRB transcripts were sequenced because the entire RNA isolate underwent reverse transcription. The average output of naive, central memory and regulatory T cell samples was millions of reads. Sequenced by immunoSEQ multiplex PCR; TCRdb stores in-frame clones only, minus some. This sample has about 150,000 clones, with under 9.5% found just once. Central memory, naive, regulatory and stem cell-like memory CD4+ cells were sorted by CD45RO/CCR7/CD25/CD127/CD95/CD27. What was sequenced was central memory CD4+ T cells from blood. The TCR originated in a man aged 18-30 years in good health.

CDR3 region: CASRGQGIYEQYF. The CDR3 nucleotides read TGTGCCAGCAGAGGACAGGGGATTTACGAGCAGTACTTC. The chain recombines TRBV28 with TRBJ2-7; TRBD1 matches 9 bases. Germline CDR1 MDHEN, CDR2 SYDVKM. J lost 4 bases, V lost 6 bases, and 4 bases had no gene match. The CDR3 is 13 residues long.